This entry lists 11 T cell receptor beta chains sequenced from one sample in a study of control samples from healthy donors and cancer patients. Sequenced by immunoSEQ multiplex PCR; TCRdb stores in-frame clones only, minus some. The repertoire holds just over 80,000 clones, with around 92% as singletons. Input material: blood. These receptors all come from a middle-aged man in good health.

Only one count was recorded for this clone. This chain links TRBV6-1 with TRBJ1-5; D remains unclear. The CDR3 covers 13 residues. Germline values: CDR1 MNHNS, CDR2 SASEGT. Trimming cost V 4 bases and J 5 bases, with 9 bases left between them. This CDR3 reads CASSGTSDQPQHF. The CDR3 DNA reads as TGTGCCAGCAGTGGGACCTCCGATCAGCCCCAGCATTTT.

V is TRBV11-2 and J is TRBJ1-2, with D unresolved. The V end lost 7 bases, the J end lost 8 bases, and 17 bases lay between the germline ends. CDR3 length: 13 residues. The germline V gene has CDR1 SGHAT and CDR2 FQNNGV. The CDR3 DNA follows: TGTGCCAGCACCGACTGGGCATCGGGGGGCTACACCTTC. It specifies CASTDWASGGYTF. The variable domain in full, completed from reference TRBV11-2 and TRBJ1-2, reads EAGVAQSPRYKIIEKRQSVAFWCNPISGHATLYWYQQILGQGPKLLIQFQNNGVVDDSQLPKDRFSAERLKGVDSTLKIQPAKLEDSAVYLCASTDWASGGYTFGSGTRLTVV.

This clone is judged medium-sized. Other DNA variants within this sample encode the same CDR3. The chain has TRBV4-1 and TRBJ2-7; TRBD1 might be the D (6 bases). Germline loops: CDR1 MGHRA, CDR2 YSYEKL. V lost 3 bases, J lost 3 bases, and 15 bases lay in between. The CDR3 sequence is 15 residues long. The CDR3 sequence is CASSQEDRNYYEQYF. In nucleotides, the CDR3 is TGCGCCAGCAGCCAGGAAGACAGGAATTACTACGAGCAGTACTTC.

The chain has TRBV4-1 and TRBJ1-2; a possible D gene is TRBD1 (5 bases). Trimming cost V 4 bases and J 2 bases, with 11 bases left between them. CDR1 MGHRA and CDR2 YSYEKL come from the germline V gene. The CDR3 spans 14 residues. CDR3 nucleotides: TGCGCCAGCAGCCCTTCCGGGACCAACTATGGCTACACCTTC. Translating it yields CASSPSGTNYGYTF.

This chain connects TRBV19 to TRBJ2-2; 7 bases align to TRBD1. The CDR3 sequence is 16 residues long. Germline CDR1 and CDR2: LNHDA and SQIVND (reference sequence). V lost 0 bases, J lost 4 bases, and 5 bases stayed unmatched. CDR3 sequence (DNA): TGTGCCAGTAGTATAGATAGAACAGGGGTCACCGGGGAGCTGTTTTTT. Translating it yields CASSIDRTGVTGELFF.

This chain uses TRBV4-2 with TRBJ1-5, with TRBD1 as a possible D gene (6 bases). Germline V gene sequence: CDR1 LGHNA, CDR2 YNFKEQ. Trimming pared 1 base from V and 2 bases from J, leaving 6 bases between. CDR3 length equals 14 residues. This CDR3 reads CASSQGTGNQPQHF. The CDR3 DNA reads as TGTGCCAGCAGCCAAGGGACAGGCAATCAGCCCCAGCATTTT.

This chain uses TRBV29-1 with TRBJ2-1; TRBD2 agrees at 8 bases. CDR3 size: 14 residues. Germline V gene lookup returns CDR1 SQVTM and CDR2 ANQGSEA. After removal of 7 bases from V and 0 bases from J, the junction contained 5 bases not matched to a gene. The CDR3 DNA follows: TGCAGCGCTCCCGGGGGGGGCTCCTACAATGAGCAGTTCTTC. It encodes CSAPGGGSYNEQFF.

The chain uses TRBV30 and TRBJ1-1; possibly TRBD1 for D (5 bases). The V gene's germline CDR1 is GTSNPN and CDR2 SVGIG (reference sequence). The V gene lost 4 bases and the J gene lost 4 bases, with 13 bases spanning the gap. This CDR3 has 13 residues. The CDR3 spells CAWNFRVLTEAFF. The CDR3 DNA sequence: TGTGCCTGGAACTTCAGGGTTCTCACTGAAGCTTTCTTT.

The gene calls are TRBV6-6 and TRBJ2-7, with D tentatively TRBD1 or TRBD2 (6 bases each). V was shortened by 5 bases and J by 0 bases, with 20 bases between the two germline ends. This CDR3 has 17 residues. In germline, CDR1 is MNHNY, CDR2 SVGAGI (reference sequence). CDR3 coding DNA: TGTGCCAGCAGTCCCCAAGGGGGACTTGCGAGCTCCTACGAGCAGTACTTC. Protein sequence: CASSPQGGLASSYEQYF.

The V and J genes are TRBV7-6 and TRBJ1-6; D is unresolved. The CDR3 loop spans 15 amino acids. Trimming removed 2 bases at V and 4 bases at J, with 9 bases between. Germline assignment: CDR1 SGHVS and CDR2 FNYEAQ. This CDR3 is CASSLSRDYNSPLHF. The CDR3 DNA reads as TGTGCCAGCAGCTTAAGTCGGGATTATAATTCACCCCTCCACTTT.

The chain is built from TRBV6-6 and TRBJ1-5, with no clear D. Per the germline V gene, CDR1 is MNHNY and CDR2 is SVGAGI (reference sequence). This CDR3 spans 14 amino acids. V lost 5 bases, J lost 2 bases, and 10 bases lay in between. CDR3 in amino acids: CASSKHSGNQPQHF. CDR3 sequence (DNA): TGTGCCAGCAGTAAACATAGTGGCAATCAGCCCCAGCATTTT.